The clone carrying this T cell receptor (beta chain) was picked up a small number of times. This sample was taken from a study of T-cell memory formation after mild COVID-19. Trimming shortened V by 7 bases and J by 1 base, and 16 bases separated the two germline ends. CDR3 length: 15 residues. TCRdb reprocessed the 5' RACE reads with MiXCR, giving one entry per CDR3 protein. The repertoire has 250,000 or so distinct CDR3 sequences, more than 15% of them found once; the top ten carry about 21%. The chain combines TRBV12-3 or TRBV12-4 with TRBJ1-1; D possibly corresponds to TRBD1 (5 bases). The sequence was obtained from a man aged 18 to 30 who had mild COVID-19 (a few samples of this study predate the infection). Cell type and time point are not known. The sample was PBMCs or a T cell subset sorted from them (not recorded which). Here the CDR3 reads CASISLGEANTEAFF. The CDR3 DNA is TGTGCCAGCATCTCTTTGGGGGAGGCGAACACTGAAGCTTTCTTT.